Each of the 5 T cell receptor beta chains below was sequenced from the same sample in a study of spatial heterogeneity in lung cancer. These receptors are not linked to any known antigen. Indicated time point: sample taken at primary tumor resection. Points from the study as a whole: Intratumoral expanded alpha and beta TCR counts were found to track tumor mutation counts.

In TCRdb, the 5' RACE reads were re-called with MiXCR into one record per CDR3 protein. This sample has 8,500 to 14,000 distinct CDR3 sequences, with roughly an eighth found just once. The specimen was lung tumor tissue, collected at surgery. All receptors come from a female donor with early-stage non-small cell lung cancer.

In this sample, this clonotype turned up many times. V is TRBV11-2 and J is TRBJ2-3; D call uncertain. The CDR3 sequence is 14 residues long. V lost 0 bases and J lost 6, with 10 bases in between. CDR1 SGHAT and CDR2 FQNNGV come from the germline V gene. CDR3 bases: TGTGCCAGCAGCTTAGATGGCCCCTGGGATACGCAGTATTTT. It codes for CASSLDGPWDTQYF.

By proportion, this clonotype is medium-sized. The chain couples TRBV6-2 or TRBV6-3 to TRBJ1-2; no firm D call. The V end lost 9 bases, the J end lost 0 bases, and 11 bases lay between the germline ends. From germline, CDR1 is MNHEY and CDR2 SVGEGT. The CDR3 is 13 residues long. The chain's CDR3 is CASDNGANYGYTF. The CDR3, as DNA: TGTGCCAGTGACAACGGAGCTAACTATGGCTACACCTTC.

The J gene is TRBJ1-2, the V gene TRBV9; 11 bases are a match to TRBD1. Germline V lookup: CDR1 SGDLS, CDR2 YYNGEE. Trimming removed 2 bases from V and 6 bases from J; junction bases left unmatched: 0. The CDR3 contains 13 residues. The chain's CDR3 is CASSVGQGDGYTF. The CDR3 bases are TGTGCCAGCAGCGTGGGACAGGGGGATGGCTACACCTTC.

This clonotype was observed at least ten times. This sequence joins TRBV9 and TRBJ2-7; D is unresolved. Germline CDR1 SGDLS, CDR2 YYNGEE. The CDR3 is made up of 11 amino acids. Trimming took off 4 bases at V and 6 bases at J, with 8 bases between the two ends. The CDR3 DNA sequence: TGTGCCAGCAGCCGAGGCGGCGAGCAGTACTTC. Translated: CASSRGGEQYF.

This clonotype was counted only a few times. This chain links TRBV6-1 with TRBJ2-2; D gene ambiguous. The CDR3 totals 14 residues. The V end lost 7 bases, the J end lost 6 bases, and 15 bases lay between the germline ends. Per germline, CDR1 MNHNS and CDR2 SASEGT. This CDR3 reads CASIPRTGSGELFF. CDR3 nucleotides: TGTGCCAGCATCCCCCGGACGGGTTCCGGGGAGCTGTTTTTT.